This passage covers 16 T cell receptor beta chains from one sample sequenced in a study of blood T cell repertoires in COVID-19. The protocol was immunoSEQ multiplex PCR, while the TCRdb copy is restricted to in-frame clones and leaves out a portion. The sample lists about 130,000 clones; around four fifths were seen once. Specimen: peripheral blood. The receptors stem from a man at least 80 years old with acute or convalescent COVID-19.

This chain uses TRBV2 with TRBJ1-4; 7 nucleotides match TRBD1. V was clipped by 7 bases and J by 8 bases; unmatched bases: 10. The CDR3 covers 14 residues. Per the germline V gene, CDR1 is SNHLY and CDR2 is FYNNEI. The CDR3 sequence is CASKLDREREKLFF. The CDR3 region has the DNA TGTGCCAGCAAATTAGACAGGGAGAGAGAAAAACTGTTTTTT.

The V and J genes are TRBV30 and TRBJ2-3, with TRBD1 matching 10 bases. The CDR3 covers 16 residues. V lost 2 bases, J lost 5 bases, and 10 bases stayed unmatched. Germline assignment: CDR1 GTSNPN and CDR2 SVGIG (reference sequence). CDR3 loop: CAWSTIDRGRGDTQYF. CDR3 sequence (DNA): TGTGCCTGGAGTACTATCGACAGGGGGCGTGGAGATACGCAGTATTTT.

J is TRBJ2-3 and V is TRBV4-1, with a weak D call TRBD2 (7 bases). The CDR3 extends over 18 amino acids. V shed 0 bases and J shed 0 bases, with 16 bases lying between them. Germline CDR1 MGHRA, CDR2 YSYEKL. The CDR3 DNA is TGCGCCAGCAGCCAAGATCGAGCACGGGGGGCCAGCACAGATACGCAGTATTTT. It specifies CASSQDRARGASTDTQYF.

The CDR3 spells CAWRAGLAADTQYF. CDR3 bases: TGTGCCTGGAGGGCGGGACTAGCGGCGGATACGCAGTATTTT. J is TRBJ2-3 and V is TRBV30, with TRBD2 identical over 11 bases. This CDR3 contains 14 residues. CDR1 is GTSNPN and CDR2 is SVGIG in the germline V gene (reference sequence). J gave up 6 bases and V 3 bases, and 5 bases lay outside the gene matches. Full variable domain (remainder filled in from reference TRBV30 and TRBJ2-3): SQTIHQWPATLVQPVGSPLSLECTVEGTSNPNLYWYRQAAGRGLQLLFYSVGIGQISSEVPQNLSASRPQDRQFILSSKKLLLSDSGFYLCAWRAGLAADTQYFGPGTRLTVL.

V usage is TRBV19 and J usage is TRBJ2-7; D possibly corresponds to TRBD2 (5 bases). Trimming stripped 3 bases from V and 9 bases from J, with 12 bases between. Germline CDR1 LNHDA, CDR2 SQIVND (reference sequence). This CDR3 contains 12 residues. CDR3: CASSMNGMPQYF. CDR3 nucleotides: TGTGCCAGTAGTATGAACGGGATGCCGCAGTACTTC.

CDR3 coding DNA: TGTGCCAGCAGCTTCCCCGGAGGGGCGCACGAGACCCAGTACTTC. Amino acid sequence: CASSFPGGAHETQYF. The chain joins TRBV5-5 to TRBJ2-5, with D possibly being TRBD2 (6 bases). V was shortened by 2 bases and J by 5 bases, with 16 bases between the two germline ends. The germline gives CDR1 SGHKS, CDR2 YYEKEE (reference sequence). CDR3 length equals 15 residues.

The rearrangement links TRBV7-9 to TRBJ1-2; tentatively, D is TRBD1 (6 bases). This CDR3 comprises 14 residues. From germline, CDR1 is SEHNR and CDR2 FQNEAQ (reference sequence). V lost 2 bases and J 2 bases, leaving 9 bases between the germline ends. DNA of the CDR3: TGTGCCAGCAGCTTACTACAGGGAAACTATGGCTACACCTTC. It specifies CASSLLQGNYGYTF.

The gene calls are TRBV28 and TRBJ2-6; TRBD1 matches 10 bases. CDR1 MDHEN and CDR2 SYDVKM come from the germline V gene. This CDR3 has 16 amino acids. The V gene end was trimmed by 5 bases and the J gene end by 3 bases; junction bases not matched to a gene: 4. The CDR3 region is CASSRGTGVGANVLTF. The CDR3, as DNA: TGTGCCAGCAGTCGTGGGACAGGGGTTGGGGCCAACGTCCTGACTTTC.

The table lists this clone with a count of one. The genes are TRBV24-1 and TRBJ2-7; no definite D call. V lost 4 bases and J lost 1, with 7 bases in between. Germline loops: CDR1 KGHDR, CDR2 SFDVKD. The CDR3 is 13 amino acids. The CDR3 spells CATSEAGSYEQYF. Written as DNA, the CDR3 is TGTGCCACCAGTGAGGCAGGATCCTACGAGCAGTACTTC.

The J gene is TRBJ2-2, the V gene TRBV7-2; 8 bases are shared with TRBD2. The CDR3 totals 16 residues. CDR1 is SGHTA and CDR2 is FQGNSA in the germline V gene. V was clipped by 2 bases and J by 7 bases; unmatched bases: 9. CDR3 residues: CASSLTMGLVSGELFF. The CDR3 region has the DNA TGTGCCAGCAGCTTAACAATGGGACTAGTAAGCGGGGAGCTGTTTTTT. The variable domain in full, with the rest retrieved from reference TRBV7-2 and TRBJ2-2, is GAGVSQSPSNKVTEKGKDVELRCDPISGHTALYWYRQSLGQGLEFLIYFQGNSAPDKSGLPSDRFSAERTGGSVSTLTIQRTQQEDSAVYLCASSLTMGLVSGELFFGEGSRLTVL.

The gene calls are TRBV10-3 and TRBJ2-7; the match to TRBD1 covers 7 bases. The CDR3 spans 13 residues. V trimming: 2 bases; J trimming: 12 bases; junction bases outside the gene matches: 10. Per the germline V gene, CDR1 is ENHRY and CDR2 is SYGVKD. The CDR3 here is CAISEDRVEAVYF. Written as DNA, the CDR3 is TGTGCCATCAGTGAGGACAGGGTGGAGGCGGTGTACTTC.

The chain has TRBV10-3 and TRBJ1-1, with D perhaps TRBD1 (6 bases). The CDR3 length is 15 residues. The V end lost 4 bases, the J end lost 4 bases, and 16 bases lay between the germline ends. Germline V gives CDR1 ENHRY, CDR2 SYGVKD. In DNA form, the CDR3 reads TGTGCCATCAGTGTCGGTAGTAGACAGGTCACTGAAGCTTTCTTT. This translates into CAISVGSRQVTEAFF.

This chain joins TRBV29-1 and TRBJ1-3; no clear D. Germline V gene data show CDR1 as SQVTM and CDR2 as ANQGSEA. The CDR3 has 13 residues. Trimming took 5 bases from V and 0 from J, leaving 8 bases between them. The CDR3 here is CSVTLSSGNTIYF. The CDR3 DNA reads TGCAGCGTTACTCTGAGCTCTGGAAACACCATATATTTT.

The CDR3 protein is CASSLRGDPNYGYTF. CDR3 nucleotides: TGTGCCAGCAGCTTAAGGGGCGACCCTAACTATGGCTACACCTTC. The chain carries TRBV11-2 and TRBJ1-2; possible D gene TRBD1, 5 bases. The CDR3 extends over 15 amino acids. V lost 2 bases and J lost 0, with 10 bases in between. CDR1 and CDR2 from the germline V gene are SGHAT and FQNNGV. Combining the CDR3 with reference TRBV11-2 and TRBJ1-2 gives the whole variable domain EAGVAQSPRYKIIEKRQSVAFWCNPISGHATLYWYQQILGQGPKLLIQFQNNGVVDDSQLPKDRFSAERLKGVDSTLKIQPAKLEDSAVYLCASSLRGDPNYGYTFGSGTRLTVV.

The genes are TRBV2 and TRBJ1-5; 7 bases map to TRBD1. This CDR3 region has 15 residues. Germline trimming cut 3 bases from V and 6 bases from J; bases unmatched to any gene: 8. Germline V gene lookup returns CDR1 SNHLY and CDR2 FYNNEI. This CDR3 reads CASSERTGGSQPQHF. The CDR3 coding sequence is TGTGCCAGCAGTGAGCGGACAGGCGGTAGTCAGCCCCAGCATTTT.

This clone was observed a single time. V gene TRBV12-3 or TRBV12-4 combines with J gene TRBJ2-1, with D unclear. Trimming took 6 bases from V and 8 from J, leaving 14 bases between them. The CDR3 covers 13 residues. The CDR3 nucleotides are TGTGCCAGCAGGCACACCAAAAAATATGAGCAGTTCTTC. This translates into CASRHTKKYEQFF.